These 31 T cell receptor beta chains share one sample of origin, sequenced in a study of T cell responses to AZD1222 COVID-19 vaccine. The protocol was immunoSEQ multiplex PCR, while the TCRdb copy is restricted to in-frame clones and leaves out a portion. Of 130,000 to 150,000 clones detected, nearly 90% appear once; the ten largest clones hold approximately 5.4%. The sequenced sample was peripheral blood, obtained 28 days after the second dose of the MenACWY control vaccine. The receptor set was obtained from an adult who received the MenACWY meningococcal vaccine as a control.

This chain connects TRBV7-2 to TRBJ2-7; no clear D. V dropped 5 bases and J dropped 1 base, with 15 bases sitting between them. Germline V CDR1 and CDR2: SGHTA, FQGNSA. CDR3 length: 15 residues. The CDR3 sequence is CASSQQWGGSYEQYF. The CDR3 DNA reads as TGTGCCAGCAGCCAACAGTGGGGTGGTTCCTACGAGCAGTACTTC. The variable domain in full, completed from reference TRBV7-2 and TRBJ2-7, reads GAGVSQSPSNKVTEKGKDVELRCDPISGHTALYWYRQSLGQGLEFLIYFQGNSAPDKSGLPSDRFSAERTGGSVSTLTIQRTQQEDSAVYLCASSQQWGGSYEQYFGPGTRLTVT.

This clone has only a few counts. The chain has TRBV7-2 and TRBJ1-6; the match to TRBD1 covers 7 bases. The CDR3 spans 14 residues. Germline CDR1 is SGHTA and CDR2 is FQGNSA. The V and J ends lost 6 bases and 5 bases, in that order; junction bases with no gene match: 4. The CDR3 is CASRRGQDNSPLHF. The CDR3 DNA follows: TGTGCCAGCAGGCGAGGACAGGATAATTCACCCCTCCACTTT.

The gene calls are TRBV7-2 and TRBJ1-1; no clear D gene. Germline-derived CDR1 and CDR2 are SGHTA and FQGNSA. The CDR3 is 16 residues long. V lost 5 bases and J 2 bases, leaving 18 bases between the germline ends. The CDR3 here is CASSLVATKVNTEAFF. In DNA form, the CDR3 reads TGTGCCAGCAGCCTAGTAGCTACGAAGGTAAACACTGAAGCTTTCTTT.

This clone was seen more than once but under ten times. This rearrangement joins TRBV5-1 to TRBJ2-2; D possibly corresponds to TRBD1 (6 bases). Trimming cost V 5 bases and J 4 bases, with 12 bases left between them. CDR3 length: 14 amino acids. CDR1 and CDR2 (germline): SGHRS, YFSETQ. CDR3 nucleotides: TGCGCCAGCAGTCCCCAGGGGAGCACCGGGGAGCTGTTTTTT. Protein: CASSPQGSTGELFF.

In its sample, this clone was seen once. V gene TRBV7-8 combines with J gene TRBJ1-5; no clear D gene. The V end lost 5 bases, the J end lost 6 bases, and 11 bases lay between the germline ends. Germline loops: CDR1 SGHVS, CDR2 FQNEAQ. This CDR3 has 13 amino acids. The CDR3 reads CASSLEPAQPQHF. DNA of the CDR3: TGTGCCAGCAGCCTAGAACCAGCTCAGCCCCAGCATTTT.

The rearrangement links TRBV5-5 to TRBJ1-4; D is unclear. Trimming cost V 4 bases and J 6 bases, with 10 bases left between them. This CDR3 region has 13 residues. The germline V gene has CDR1 SGHKS and CDR2 YYEKEE (reference sequence). CDR3 loop: CASSARLDEKLFF. The CDR3 DNA is TGTGCCAGCAGCGCCCGTTTAGATGAAAAACTGTTTTTT.

The V call is TRBV5-1, the J call TRBJ2-3; D remains ambiguous. V gave up 0 bases and J gave up 0 bases, with 14 bases separating them. Per germline, CDR1 SGHRS and CDR2 YFSETQ. CDR3 size: 17 residues. CDR3 in DNA: TGCGCCAGCAGCTTGGCCATTCTGGGAACTAGCACAGATACGCAGTATTTT. It specifies CASSLAILGTSTDTQYF.

The rearrangement links TRBV19 to TRBJ2-2, with 7 bases that match TRBD2. This CDR3 region has 14 residues. V was pared by 0 bases and J by 5 bases, with 0 bases of the junction left unmatched. Looked up from germline, CDR1 is LNHDA and CDR2 is SQIVND (reference sequence). The chain's CDR3 is CASSIEAGTGELFF. The CDR3 DNA sequence: TGTGCCAGTAGTATAGAAGCGGGAACCGGGGAGCTGTTTTTT.

This chain links TRBV5-6 with TRBJ1-5; D uncertain. Germline assignment: CDR1 SGHDT and CDR2 YYEEEE. The CDR3 has 15 amino acids. Trimming left V 4 bases short and J 2 bases short, with 13 bases between. CDR3: CASSPRPGGNQPQHF. The DNA of the CDR3 is TGTGCCAGCAGCCCCCGGCCCGGGGGCAATCAGCCCCAGCATTTT.

The V call is TRBV7-9, the J call TRBJ2-2; perhaps D is TRBD1 or TRBD2 (5 bases each). The CDR3 has 17 residues. V lost 5 bases, J lost 1 base, and 17 bases lay in between. Germline loops: CDR1 SEHNR, CDR2 FQNEAQ (reference sequence). The CDR3 DNA is TGTGCCAGCAGCCCCGCAATGGGTGGGGGGAACACCGGGGAGCTGTTTTTT. This codes for CASSPAMGGGNTGELFF. Using reference TRBV7-9 and TRBJ2-2 for the parts outside the CDR3, the full variable domain is DTGVSQNPRHKITKRGQNVTFRCDPISEHNRLYWYRQTLGQGPEFLTYFQNEAQLEKSRLLSDRFSAERPKGSFSTLEIQRTEQGDSAMYLCASSPAMGGGNTGELFFGEGSRLTVL.

The rearrangement joins TRBV5-6 to TRBJ1-1; 7 nucleotides agree with TRBD1. The CDR3 totals 15 residues. V was pared by 2 bases and J by 2 bases, with 6 bases of the junction left unmatched. Germline CDR1 reads SGHDT; CDR2 reads YYEEEE. The CDR3 spells CASSLIGQVNTEAFF. The DNA of the CDR3 is TGTGCCAGCAGCTTAATTGGACAGGTAAACACTGAAGCTTTCTTT.

The table lists this clone with a count of one. The rearrangement links TRBV30 to TRBJ1-2, with D maybe TRBD1 (6 bases). The germline CDR1 and CDR2 sequences are GTSNPN and SVGIG (reference sequence). Trimming cost V 7 bases and J 7 bases, with 19 bases left between them. The CDR3 has 13 amino acids. The CDR3 bases are TGTGCCTCCCAGCCGGGACATTGGAGTGGCTACACCTTC. This translates into CASQPGHWSGYTF.

In its sample, this clone was seen once. The rearrangement links TRBV6-6 to TRBJ2-3; 7 bases line up with TRBD1. Trimming took 6 bases from V and 6 from J; bases not matched to a gene: 6. CDR1 is MNHNY and CDR2 is SVGAGI in the germline V gene (reference sequence). The CDR3 is 13 amino acids. CDR3 region: CASSNRGWDTQYF. CDR3 sequence (DNA): TGTGCCAGCAGCAACAGGGGTTGGGATACGCAGTATTTT.

The rearrangement uses TRBV5-1 and TRBJ2-6; 9 bases line up with TRBD1. This CDR3 has 16 residues. The V and J ends lost 2 bases and 3 bases, in that order; junction bases with no gene match: 3. Germline V lookup: CDR1 SGHRS, CDR2 YFSETQ. For the CDR3, the DNA is TGCGCCAGCAGCTTACAGGGGGCAGGTGGGGCCAACGTCCTGACTTTC. Its translation: CASSLQGAGGANVLTF.

This chain uses TRBV27 with TRBJ2-7; TRBD1 is a possible D gene (6 bases). V was shortened by 3 bases and J by 2 bases, with 14 bases between the two germline ends. Germline V CDR1 and CDR2: MNHEY, SMNVEV (reference sequence). The CDR3 spans 15 residues. The CDR3 nucleotides read TGTGCCAGCAGTTTCTCTAACAGGGCCACCTACGAGCAGTACTTC. Encoded protein: CASSFSNRATYEQYF.

This clone was observed a handful of times. The chain carries TRBV14 and TRBJ2-1; 8 bases agree with TRBD1. V shed 4 bases, J shed 5 bases, and the junction held 7 bases outside the gene matches. Germline CDR1 SGHDN, CDR2 FVKESK. This CDR3 spans 15 amino acids. CDR3 loop: CASSLRGTGNNEQFF. CDR3 bases: TGTGCCAGCAGCCTGCGCGGGACAGGTAACAATGAGCAGTTCTTC.

This clone was seen only once. The chain is built from TRBV9 and TRBJ1-3; perhaps TRBD1 as D (5 bases). Germline assignment: CDR1 SGDLS and CDR2 YYNGEE. This CDR3 region has 15 residues. V lost 3 bases and J lost 3, with 13 bases in between. CDR3 sequence (DNA): TGTGCCAGCAGCGCCGCCGGGACTGATGGAAACACCATATATTTT. Translated: CASSAAGTDGNTIYF.

J is TRBJ2-1 and V is TRBV7-8; 10 nucleotides agree with TRBD1. The CDR3 length is 15 residues. Trimming removed 5 bases from V and 3 bases from J; junction bases left unmatched: 4. Germline lookup yields CDR1 SGHVS and CDR2 FQNEAQ. The chain's CDR3 is CASSPTGGFYNEQFF. As DNA, the CDR3 is TGTGCCAGCAGCCCGACAGGGGGCTTCTACAATGAGCAGTTCTTC.

The rearrangement links TRBV2 to TRBJ2-2; D call uncertain. Trimming shortened V by 6 bases and J by 0 bases, and 8 bases separated the two germline ends. The germline V gene encodes CDR1 SNHLY and CDR2 FYNNEI. CDR3 length: 14 residues. The CDR3 coding sequence is TGTGCCAGCAGGACGGGTTCGAACACCGGGGAGCTGTTTTTT. Translated: CASRTGSNTGELFF.

The V call is TRBV7-2, the J call TRBJ2-5, with D tentatively TRBD1 or TRBD2 (5 bases each). This CDR3 contains 18 residues. Trimming shortened V by 4 bases and J by 5 bases, and 26 bases separated the two germline ends. Germline CDR1 is SGHTA and CDR2 is FQGNSA. The CDR3 region has the DNA TGTGCCAGCAGCTCCCTATACCGGGACGCCCGGGGCCAGGAGACCCAGTACTTC. Residues: CASSSLYRDARGQETQYF.

This clone was seen a single time. The rearrangement joins TRBV5-6 to TRBJ2-7; D possibly corresponds to TRBD1 (6 bases). The CDR3 loop spans 18 amino acids. The germline V and J ends were trimmed by 2 bases and 7 bases, with 28 bases remaining between them. In germline, CDR1 is SGHDT, CDR2 YYEEEE. This chain's CDR3 is CASSFFGQRGMGSSEQYF. In DNA, the CDR3 is TGTGCCAGCAGCTTCTTCGGACAGAGGGGAATGGGTTCGAGTGAGCAGTACTTC.

The V and J genes are TRBV2 and TRBJ1-5; D is perhaps TRBD1 (5 bases). CDR1 and CDR2 (germline): SNHLY, FYNNEI. CDR3 length: 15 amino acids. V gave up 7 bases and J gave up 2 bases, with 15 bases separating them. CDR3 in DNA: TGTGCCAGCATGGGGCGGCAGGGCGGCAATCAGCCCCAGCATTTT. Protein: CASMGRQGGNQPQHF. Variable domain in full (rest from reference TRBV2 and TRBJ1-5): EPEVTQTPSHQVTQMGQEVILRCVPISNHLYFYWYRQILGQKVEFLVSFYNNEISEKSEIFDDQFSVERPDGSNFTLKIRSTKLEDSAMYFCASMGRQGGNQPQHFGDGTRLSIL.

V gene TRBV4-1 combines with J gene TRBJ2-2; weak D call: TRBD2 (5 bases). Germline V gene sequence: CDR1 MGHRA, CDR2 YSYEKL. V lost 11 bases to trimming and J lost 1 base, with 11 bases between them. CDR3 size: 13 residues. The CDR3 nucleotides are TGCGCCGGCTCCCGGGGGAACACCGGGGAGCTGTTTTTT. As protein: CAGSRGNTGELFF.

The chain couples TRBV6-5 to TRBJ1-1; possibly TRBD1 for D (5 bases). Germline lookup yields CDR1 MNHEY and CDR2 SVGAGI. V was cut by 7 bases and J by 5 bases, with 17 bases left in between. CDR3 length: 14 amino acids. In nucleotides, the CDR3 is TGTGCCAGCATCGTAAGGGGTGGTACGACTGAAGCTTTCTTT. This codes for CASIVRGGTTEAFF.

This chain uses TRBV5-4 with TRBJ2-5; D remains unclear. The germline V and J ends were trimmed by 4 bases and 1 base, with 2 bases remaining between them. CDR1 and CDR2 from the germline V gene are SGHNT and YYREEE (reference sequence). The CDR3 contains 11 residues. The DNA of the CDR3 is TGTGCCAGCAGCGTCCAAGAGACCCAGTACTTC. Protein product: CASSVQETQYF.

The chain is built from TRBV5-1 and TRBJ2-1; D is perhaps TRBD1 (6 bases). The V end lost 6 bases, the J end lost 5 bases, and 15 bases lay between the germline ends. The CDR3 runs to 14 residues. Looked up from germline, CDR1 is SGHRS and CDR2 is YFSETQ. CDR3 sequence (DNA): TGCGCCAGCAAAGACCCGCAGGGGAACAATGAGCAGTTCTTC. Its protein product is CASKDPQGNNEQFF. The full variable domain, its missing parts supplied by reference TRBV5-1 and TRBJ2-1, is KAGVTQTPRYLIKTRGQQVTLSCSPISGHRSVSWYQQTPGQGLQFLFEYFSETQRNKGNFPGRFSGRQFSNSRSEMNVSTLELGDSALYLCASKDPQGNNEQFFGPGTRLTVL.

The chain has TRBV20-1 and TRBJ2-7; 7 bases are shared with TRBD2. V shed 3 bases and J 3 bases; nucleotides not matched to a gene: 14. The CDR3 has 16 amino acids. Germline lookup yields CDR1 DFQATT and CDR2 SNEGSKA (reference sequence). As DNA, the CDR3 is TGCAGTGCTAGTCCCCCCCGGCTAGCGGTTAACTACGAGCAGTACTTC. Its protein product is CSASPPRLAVNYEQYF.

The genes are TRBV7-2 and TRBJ1-6; no firm D call. The germline CDR1 and CDR2 sequences are SGHTA and FQGNSA. V lost 1 base to trimming and J lost 7 bases, with 5 bases between them. The CDR3 contains 13 residues. CDR3 sequence (DNA): TGTGCCAGCAGCTTAGGTGGAAATTCACCCCTCCACTTT. Its protein product is CASSLGGNSPLHF.

V and J are TRBV10-3 and TRBJ1-2, with D possibly being TRBD1 (5 bases). The CDR3 is 13 residues long. The V end lost 4 bases, the J end lost 5 bases, and 11 bases lay between the germline ends. Germline values: CDR1 ENHRY, CDR2 SYGVKD. This chain's CDR3 is CAISAGTLYGYTF. CDR3 coding DNA: TGTGCCATCAGTGCCGGGACCCTTTATGGCTACACCTTC.

CDR3: CASSQDMGGAGYEQYF. The DNA of the CDR3 is TGCGCCAGCAGCCAAGATATGGGGGGAGCAGGCTACGAGCAGTACTTC. This chain connects TRBV4-3 to TRBJ2-7; possibly TRBD2 for D (6 bases). The CDR3 totals 16 residues. The ends were cut back, 0 bases at V and 3 bases at J, with 15 bases in the middle. Germline lookup yields CDR1 LGHNA and CDR2 YSLEER.

This chain uses TRBV5-6 with TRBJ2-3; 9 bases are a match to TRBD2. V dropped 0 bases and J dropped 3; count of bases not matched to a gene: 5. The CDR3 runs to 16 residues. CDR1 and CDR2 (germline): SGHDT, YYEEEE. DNA of the CDR3: TGTGCCAGCAGCTTGGTTGGTAGCGGGAGAACAGATACGCAGTATTTT. Residues: CASSLVGSGRTDTQYF. Based on the CDR3 plus reference TRBV5-6 and TRBJ2-3, the full variable domain is DAGVTQSPTHLIKTRGQQVTLRCSPKSGHDTVSWYQQALGQGPQFIFQYYEEEERQRGNFPDRFSGHQFPNYSSELNVNALLLGDSALYLCASSLVGSGRTDTQYFGPGTRLTVL.